The following is a TCR beta chain sequence with its context. As yet, its antigen is unknown. From germline, CDR1 is SQVTM and CDR2 ANQGSEA. Trimming left V 0 bases short and J 2 bases short, with 11 bases between. This CDR3 comprises 14 residues. The data belong to a study of shared clonotypes between healthy human individuals. About the study: The cohort comprised two women and a few men. Their ages spanned 18 to 49 years. Study-wide results and limits: The study drew on few donors, limiting represented genetic and exposure-history diversity.

CD45RO-negative cells were positively selected for CCR7, leaving out terminally differentiated effector memory CD45RA+ cells. TCRdb's copy holds only in-frame clones and misses some; the assay was immunoSEQ multiplex PCR. Among roughly 2.1 million clones, more than 85% were seen once, and the ten largest hold roughly 1.8%. This chain uses TRBV29-1 with TRBJ2-7; D ambiguous. The sample consisted of naive CD8+ T cells from PBMCs. The sequence was obtained from a man aged 18 to 29 in good health. Some clones in this sample may be carry-over from other donors' samples. This chain's CDR3 is CSVEDQDGTYEQYF. The CDR3 bases are TGCAGCGTTGAAGATCAGGACGGAACCTACGAGCAGTACTTC.